This passage covers 23 T cell receptor beta chains from one sample sequenced in a study of control samples from healthy donors and cancer patients. Clones were read by immunoSEQ multiplex PCR, and TCRdb kept only the in-frame ones, dropping some. The sample lists fewer than 200,000 clones, around 90% seen once, with approximately 1.4% in the top ten. What was sequenced was blood. These receptors were taken from a man under 40 in good health.

This clone was counted once. The chain links TRBV19 to TRBJ2-7; 12 nucleotides align to TRBD2. Germline CDR1 LNHDA, CDR2 SQIVND (reference sequence). This CDR3 comprises 14 residues. V was pared by 4 bases and J by 6 bases, with 4 bases of the junction left unmatched. As DNA, the CDR3 is TGTGCCAGTAGTACTAGCGGGAGGGCCTCCGAGCAGTACTTC. Residues: CASSTSGRASEQYF.

The J gene is TRBJ2-5, the V gene TRBV7-9, with D possibly called TRBD1 or TRBD2 (5 bases each). This CDR3 has 16 residues. The germline V gene encodes CDR1 SEHNR and CDR2 FQNEAQ (reference sequence). V lost 4 bases and J 0 bases, leaving 15 bases between the germline ends. The CDR3 bases are TGTGCCAGCAGCTCTCCCGGGACCCAGAACCAAGAGACCCAGTACTTC. Residues: CASSSPGTQNQETQYF.

The J gene is TRBJ1-5, the V gene TRBV25-1; D uncertain. CDR1 and CDR2 from the germline V gene are MGHDK and SYGVNS. V lost 3 bases, J lost 3 bases, and 9 bases lay in between. The CDR3 covers 14 residues. The CDR3 spells CASSDRPVNQPQHF. The CDR3 coding sequence is TGTGCCAGCAGTGATCGGCCAGTCAATCAGCCCCAGCATTTT.

This chain connects TRBV4-2 to TRBJ2-5, with D perhaps matching TRBD1 (5 bases). The CDR3 length is 14 residues. The V end was cut by 4 bases, the J end by 5 bases, with 14 bases between. Germline CDR1 is LGHNA and CDR2 is YNFKEQ. The DNA for the CDR3 is TGTGCCAGCAGCCGGTTCAGGGCCCGGGAGACCCAGTACTTC. Encoded protein: CASSRFRARETQYF.

The chain is built from TRBV5-5 and TRBJ2-7, with 8 positions matching TRBD2. Trimming cost V 4 bases and J 4 bases; bases outside gene matches: 10. Looked up from germline, CDR1 is SGHKS and CDR2 is YYEKEE (reference sequence). This CDR3 spans 15 amino acids. The CDR3 region is CASSRSGTRLYEQYF. The CDR3 DNA reads TGTGCCAGCAGCAGATCCGGGACTAGGCTTTACGAGCAGTACTTC.

The gene calls are TRBV30 and TRBJ1-1, with D perhaps TRBD1 (5 bases). CDR3 length equals 15 residues. Trimming removed 0 bases at V and 10 bases at J, with 21 bases between. From germline, CDR1 is GTSNPN and CDR2 SVGIG (reference sequence). Here the CDR3 reads CAWSVGRRDGVGAFF. Here the CDR3 DNA reads TGTGCCTGGAGTGTAGGTCGGAGGGACGGTGTGGGAGCTTTCTTT.

The gene calls are TRBV10-1 and TRBJ1-6; no clear D. The V end lost 6 bases, the J end lost 0 bases, and 18 bases lay between the germline ends. This CDR3 has 18 amino acids. In germline, CDR1 is WNHNN, CDR2 SYGVQD (reference sequence). Here the CDR3 reads CASRAPVSPSSYNSPLHF. Written as DNA, the CDR3 is TGCGCCAGCAGGGCCCCGGTATCTCCGAGCTCCTATAATTCACCCCTCCACTTT.

The chain couples TRBV7-2 to TRBJ2-3; D is undetermined. In germline, CDR1 is SGHTA, CDR2 FQGNSA. Trimming cost V 2 bases and J 2 bases, with 11 bases left between them. This CDR3 is built from 15 residues. The CDR3 region has the DNA TGTGCCAGCAGCTTATATTTCGATCCCACAGATACGCAGTATTTT. It codes for CASSLYFDPTDTQYF.

J is TRBJ1-1 and V is TRBV5-4, with D perhaps matching TRBD1 (5 bases). With 4 bases removed from V and 3 bases from J, the gap between germline ends came to 10 bases. Germline V gene data show CDR1 as SGHNT and CDR2 as YYREEE (reference sequence). CDR3 length equals 13 residues. The CDR3 coding sequence is TGTGCCAGCAGCCGGGGACGGGACACTGAAGCTTTCTTT. As protein: CASSRGRDTEAFF.

The gene calls are TRBV7-9 and TRBJ2-7; D uncertain. The CDR3 has 13 amino acids. Germline-derived CDR1 and CDR2 are SEHNR and FQNEAQ (reference sequence). Trimming took off 0 bases at V and 4 bases at J, with 7 bases between the two ends. CDR3 amino acids: CASSLASLYEQYF. CDR3 bases: TGTGCCAGCAGCTTAGCTAGCCTATACGAGCAGTACTTC.

The chain carries TRBV18 and TRBJ1-1; 7 nucleotides line up with TRBD1. From germline, CDR1 is KGHSH and CDR2 LQKENI. The V and J ends lost 3 bases and 5 bases, in that order; junction bases with no gene match: 9. This CDR3 spans 15 amino acids. The CDR3 here is CASSPMSQGFTEAFF. DNA for the CDR3: TGTGCCAGCTCACCTATGTCACAGGGGTTTACTGAAGCTTTCTTT.

The rearrangement joins TRBV6-1 to TRBJ2-1, with 14 nucleotides matching TRBD2. Germline V gives CDR1 MNHNS, CDR2 SASEGT. This CDR3 is built from 20 residues. J lost 9 bases, V lost 4 bases, and 20 bases had no gene match. The CDR3 DNA sequence: TGTGCCAGCAGTGTAGGTCGTAGGGGACTAGCGGGAGTTAAGTCAGGTGAGCAGTTCTTC. Protein sequence: CASSVGRRGLAGVKSGEQFF.

The chain recombines TRBV5-8 with TRBJ1-5; no clear D gene. This CDR3 comprises 15 residues. Germline V gene lookup returns CDR1 SGHTS and CDR2 YDEGEE. The V gene lost 4 bases and the J gene lost 3 bases, with 14 bases spanning the gap. In DNA, the CDR3 is TGTGCCAGCAGCCCGGGTGTGCAGGTCAATCAGCCCCAGCATTTT. Protein product: CASSPGVQVNQPQHF.

This clone was detected once. The chain couples TRBV4-1 to TRBJ2-3; 7 nucleotides line up with TRBD2. CDR1 is MGHRA, CDR2 YSYEKL, per germline. The CDR3 loop spans 16 amino acids. The junction had 5 bases not matched to a gene; V was cut back by 0 bases and J by 2 bases. The CDR3 DNA reads TGCGCCAGCAGCCAAGAAGGTCTAGCGGACACAGATACGCAGTATTTT. This translates into CASSQEGLADTDTQYF.

The rearrangement uses TRBV4-1 and TRBJ1-1; no definite D call. Germline V gene lookup returns CDR1 MGHRA and CDR2 YSYEKL. The CDR3 contains 11 residues. Trimming took 1 base from V and 13 from J, leaving 10 bases between them. The CDR3 bases are TGCGCCAGCAGCCAAGGGCTGACGGTTTTCTTT. It specifies CASSQGLTVFF.

The rearrangement links TRBV6-5 to TRBJ2-7; D is uncertain. V was cut by 7 bases and J by 0 bases, with 13 bases left in between. The CDR3 has 14 amino acids. CDR1 is MNHEY, CDR2 SVGAGI, per germline. The CDR3 nucleotides are TGTGCCAGCACCCCCGTGCGGAGCTCCTACGAGCAGTACTTC. Amino acid sequence: CASTPVRSSYEQYF.

The V gene is TRBV19, the J gene TRBJ2-7, with D perhaps matching TRBD1 (6 bases). This CDR3 is 15 amino acids long. Trimming pared 3 bases from V and 0 bases from J, leaving 12 bases between. CDR1 and CDR2 from the germline V gene are LNHDA and SQIVND (reference sequence). CDR3 protein: CASSIRGGSSYEQYF. CDR3 nucleotides: TGTGCCAGTAGTATCAGAGGGGGTTCCTCCTACGAGCAGTACTTC.

The V gene is TRBV10-3, the J gene TRBJ2-7; tentative D call: TRBD1 (6 bases). The CDR3 has 16 residues. Trimming removed 6 bases at V and 0 bases at J, with 18 bases between. CDR1 is ENHRY and CDR2 is SYGVKD in the germline V gene. This CDR3 is CAIRDTTGTSSYEQYF. CDR3 DNA: TGTGCCATCAGAGATACGACAGGTACAAGCTCCTACGAGCAGTACTTC.

The rearrangement links TRBV6-5 to TRBJ2-6, with TRBD1 as a possible D gene (5 bases). The V end lost 4 bases, the J end lost 0 bases, and 7 bases lay between the germline ends. The CDR3 sequence is 15 residues long. Germline V gene sequence: CDR1 MNHEY, CDR2 SVGAGI. The CDR3 spells CASSSRVSGANVLTF. In DNA form, the CDR3 reads TGTGCCAGCAGTTCCAGGGTCTCTGGGGCCAACGTCCTGACTTTC.

The gene calls are TRBV12-2 and TRBJ1-3. TRBV12-2 is a known pseudogene. The CDR3 totals 15 residues. CDR3 residues: CASRYRVRSGNTIYF. Written as DNA, the CDR3 is TGTGCAAGTCGCTACCGGGTCAGGTCTGGAAACACCATATATTTT.

This clone came up once. The chain joins TRBV18 to TRBJ2-4; 12 nucleotides agree with TRBD2. The junction had 5 bases not matched to a gene; V was cut back by 3 bases and J by 8 bases. The CDR3 has 15 residues. Germline assignment: CDR1 KGHSH and CDR2 LQKENI. The CDR3 loop is CASSPGLAGLDIQYF. The CDR3, as DNA: TGTGCCAGCTCACCGGGACTAGCGGGTCTAGACATTCAGTACTTC. Looking up the rest from reference TRBV18 and TRBJ2-4 gives the full variable domain: NAGVMQNPRHLVRRRGQEARLRCSPMKGHSHVYWYRQLPEEGLKFMVYLQKENIIDESGMPKERFSAEFPKEGPSILRIQQVVRGDSAAYFCASSPGLAGLDIQYFGAGTRLSVL.

This clone was found once. The chain couples TRBV3-1 (or the pseudogene TRBV3-2) to TRBJ1-5; TRBD1 matches at 10 bases. Germline lookup yields CDR1 LGHDT and CDR2 YNNKEL (reference sequence). This CDR3 is 16 amino acids long. Trimming removed 0 bases from V and 5 bases from J; junction bases left unmatched: 4. The CDR3: CASSQDAGQGHQPQHF. CDR3 DNA sequence: TGTGCCAGCAGCCAAGATGCGGGACAGGGGCATCAGCCCCAGCATTTT.

The rearrangement joins TRBV5-1 to TRBJ1-4, with D uncertain. The CDR3 spans 17 residues. V was shortened by 4 bases and J by 0 bases, with 16 bases between the two germline ends. Germline V gives CDR1 SGHRS, CDR2 YFSETQ. The CDR3 is CASSQPEQVSTNEKLFF. DNA of the CDR3: TGCGCCAGCAGCCAACCGGAGCAGGTCTCAACTAATGAAAAACTGTTTTTT.